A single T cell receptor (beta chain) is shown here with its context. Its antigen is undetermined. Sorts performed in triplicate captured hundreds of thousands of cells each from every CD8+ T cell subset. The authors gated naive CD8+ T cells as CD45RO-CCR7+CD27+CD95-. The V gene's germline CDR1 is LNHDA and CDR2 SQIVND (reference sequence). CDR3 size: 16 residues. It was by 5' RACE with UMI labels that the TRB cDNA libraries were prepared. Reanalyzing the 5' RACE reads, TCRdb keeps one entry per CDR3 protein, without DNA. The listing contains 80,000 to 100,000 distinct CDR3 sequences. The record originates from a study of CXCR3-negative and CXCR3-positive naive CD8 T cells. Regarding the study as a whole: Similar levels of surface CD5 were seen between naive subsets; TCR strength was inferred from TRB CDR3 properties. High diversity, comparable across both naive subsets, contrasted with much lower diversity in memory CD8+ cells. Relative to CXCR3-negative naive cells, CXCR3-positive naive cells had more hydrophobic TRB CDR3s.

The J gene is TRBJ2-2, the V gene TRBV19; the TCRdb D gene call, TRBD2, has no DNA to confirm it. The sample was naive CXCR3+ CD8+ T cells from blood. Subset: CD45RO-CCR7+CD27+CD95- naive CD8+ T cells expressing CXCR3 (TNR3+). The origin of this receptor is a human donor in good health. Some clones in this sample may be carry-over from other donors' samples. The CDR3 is CASSIPVSGSAGELFF.